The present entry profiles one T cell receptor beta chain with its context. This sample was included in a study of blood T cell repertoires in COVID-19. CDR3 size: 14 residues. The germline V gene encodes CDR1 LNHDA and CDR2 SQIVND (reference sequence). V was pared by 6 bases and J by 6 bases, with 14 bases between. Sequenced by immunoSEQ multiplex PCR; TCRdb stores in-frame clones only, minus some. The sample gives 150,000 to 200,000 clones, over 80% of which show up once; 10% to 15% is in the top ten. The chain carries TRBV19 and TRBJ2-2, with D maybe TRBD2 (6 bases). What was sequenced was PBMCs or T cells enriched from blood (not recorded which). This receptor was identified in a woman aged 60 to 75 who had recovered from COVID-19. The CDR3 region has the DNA TGTGCCAGTAGCAACCGACTAGACTCCGGGGAGCTGTTTTTT. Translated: CASSNRLDSGELFF.